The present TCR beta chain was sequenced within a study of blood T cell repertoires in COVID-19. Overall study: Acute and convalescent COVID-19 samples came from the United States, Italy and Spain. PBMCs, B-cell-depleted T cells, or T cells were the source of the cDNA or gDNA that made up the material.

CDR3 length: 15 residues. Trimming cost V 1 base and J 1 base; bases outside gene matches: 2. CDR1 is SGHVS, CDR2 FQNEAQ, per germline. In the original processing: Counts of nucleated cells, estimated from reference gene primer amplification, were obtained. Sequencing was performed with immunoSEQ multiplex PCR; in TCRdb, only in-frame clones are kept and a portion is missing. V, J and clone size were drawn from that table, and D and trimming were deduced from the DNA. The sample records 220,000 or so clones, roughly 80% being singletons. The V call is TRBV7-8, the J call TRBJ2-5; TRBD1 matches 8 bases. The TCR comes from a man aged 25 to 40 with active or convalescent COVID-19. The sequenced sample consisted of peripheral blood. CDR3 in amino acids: CASSLGTGRQETQYF. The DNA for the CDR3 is TGTGCCAGCAGCTTAGGGACAGGGCGCCAAGAGACCCAGTACTTC.